These 14 T cell receptor beta chains were all obtained from the same sample, sequenced in a study of cytomegalovirus exposure and HLA in healthy donors. PCR employed 60 Vbeta and 13 Jbeta primers. Generated by immunoSEQ multiplex PCR, the TCRdb table keeps only in-frame clones and is missing some. The table lists under 200,000 clones, approximately 81% of them singletons. Input material: PBMCs. The source of these receptors is a female donor in good health and CMV-seronegative.

This rearrangement joins TRBV19 to TRBJ2-2; TRBD2 agrees at 12 bases. The CDR3 is 16 residues long. The germline V gene has CDR1 LNHDA and CDR2 SQIVND (reference sequence). V shed 4 bases, J shed 5 bases, and the junction held 5 bases outside the gene matches. This CDR3 is CASSTTSGRFTGELFF. The CDR3 region has the DNA TGTGCCAGTAGTACAACTAGCGGGAGGTTTACCGGGGAGCTGTTTTTT.

V gene TRBV11-3 combines with J gene TRBJ1-3; D is unresolved. The V gene lost 1 base and the J gene lost 5 bases, with 9 bases spanning the gap. The CDR3 contains 14 residues. Germline assignment: CDR1 SGHNT and CDR2 YENEEA. The CDR3 nucleotides read TGTGCCAGCAGCTTAGGAGGCAGCAGAAACACCATATATTTT. This sequence encodes CASSLGGSRNTIYF.

The genes are TRBV4-2 and TRBJ1-2; 11 bases match TRBD1. V shed 0 bases and J 3 bases; nucleotides not matched to a gene: 6. Germline CDR1 is LGHNA and CDR2 is YNFKEQ. This CDR3 is 17 amino acids long. The CDR3 DNA sequence: TGTGCCAGCAGCCAAGATTTAGGGACAGGGGGTGACTATGGCTACACCTTC. Encoded protein: CASSQDLGTGGDYGYTF.

This clone was seen once. This chain uses TRBV5-6 with TRBJ1-1; D is uncertain. CDR1 and CDR2 (germline): SGHDT, YYEEEE. The CDR3 consists of 15 residues. The germline V and J ends were trimmed by 0 bases and 0 bases, with 9 bases remaining between them. The CDR3 nucleotides read TGTGCCAGCAGCTTGGATCAGATTCTGAACACTGAAGCTTTCTTT. It encodes CASSLDQILNTEAFF.

This chain links TRBV20-1 with TRBJ2-5; tentatively, D is TRBD2 (5 bases). The CDR3 contains 11 residues. CDR1 and CDR2 (germline): DFQATT, SNEGSKA (reference sequence). The V and J ends lost 5 bases and 4 bases respectively, with 8 bases between them. CDR3 bases: TGCAGTGCTGATGAGGGAGAGACCCAGTACTTC. Amino acid sequence: CSADEGETQYF.

The genes are TRBV5-1 and TRBJ2-3, with D perhaps TRBD1 (6 bases). The CDR3 has 14 residues. Trimming took off 0 bases at V and 5 bases at J, with 10 bases between the two ends. Germline loops: CDR1 SGHRS, CDR2 YFSETQ. The CDR3 spells CASSLEGQQDTQYF. The CDR3 region has the DNA TGCGCCAGCAGCTTGGAAGGACAGCAAGATACGCAGTATTTT.

The chain carries TRBV7-2 and TRBJ2-6, with 7 bases aligning to TRBD1. There are 16 residues in the CDR3. Per the germline V gene, CDR1 is SGHTA and CDR2 is FQGNSA. Trimming removed 5 bases from V and 0 bases from J; junction bases left unmatched: 4. CDR3 sequence (DNA): TGTGCCAGCAGCCTGGGACAGAACTCTGGGGCCAACGTCCTGACTTTC. Its protein is CASSLGQNSGANVLTF.

The chain recombines TRBV7-2 with TRBJ2-7, with D perhaps TRBD1 (5 bases). V gave up 5 bases and J gave up 0 bases, with 8 bases separating them. Germline V gene lookup returns CDR1 SGHTA and CDR2 FQGNSA. The CDR3 covers 13 residues. CDR3 protein: CASSRRDSYEQYF. DNA of the CDR3: TGTGCCAGCAGCCGCAGGGACTCCTACGAGCAGTACTTC.

This chain joins TRBV2 and TRBJ1-1; no clear D gene. The CDR3 sequence is 16 residues long. Germline V gene sequence: CDR1 SNHLY, CDR2 FYNNEI. V was pared by 6 bases and J by 1 base, with 18 bases between. The CDR3 is CASRYAQQLPNTEAFF. The CDR3 bases are TGTGCCAGCAGGTACGCCCAACAGCTACCGAACACTGAAGCTTTCTTT.

The rearrangement uses TRBV14 and TRBJ1-6; no reliable D call. In germline, CDR1 is SGHDN, CDR2 FVKESK. Trimming took off 0 bases at V and 15 bases at J, with 18 bases between the two ends. The CDR3 covers 15 residues. The CDR3 coding sequence is TGTGCCAGCAGCCAAGATCTAGTACCGACCGGTAACCTCCACTTT. Its protein product is CASSQDLVPTGNLHF.

The chain links TRBV10-3 to TRBJ2-2; 8 bases line up with TRBD1. The CDR3 loop spans 13 amino acids. CDR1 is ENHRY and CDR2 is SYGVKD in the germline V gene. V dropped 11 bases and J dropped 5; count of bases not matched to a gene: 7. CDR3 protein: CAPRTGSTGELFF. The CDR3 region has the DNA TGTGCCCCGCGGACAGGGAGTACCGGGGAGCTGTTTTTT.

V usage is TRBV10-3 and J usage is TRBJ1-1, with D maybe TRBD1 (6 bases). CDR3 size: 13 residues. V lost 6 bases and J 7 bases, leaving 15 bases between the germline ends. In germline, CDR1 is ENHRY, CDR2 SYGVKD. The CDR3 spells CAIRHTGKDEAFF. In DNA, the CDR3 is TGTGCCATCAGGCACACAGGGAAAGATGAAGCTTTCTTT.

The chain is built from TRBV7-8 and TRBJ1-4, with a possible D match to TRBD1 (6 bases). This CDR3 is built from 21 residues. CDR1 is SGHVS, CDR2 FQNEAQ, per germline. V was pared by 5 bases and J by 2 bases, with 30 bases between. CDR3 DNA sequence: TGTGCCAGCAGCCACCCTCGGGGCAGGGGTGCTTATGATGTTACTAATGAAAAACTGTTTTTT. Amino acid sequence: CASSHPRGRGAYDVTNEKLFF.

The chain is built from TRBV18 and TRBJ1-1; D is undetermined. Looked up from germline, CDR1 is KGHSH and CDR2 is LQKENI. The CDR3 loop spans 12 amino acids. The V and J ends lost 5 bases and 0 bases respectively, with 4 bases between them. CDR3 in amino acids: CASSAMNTEAFF. In nucleotides, the CDR3 is TGTGCCAGCTCAGCTATGAACACTGAAGCTTTCTTT.